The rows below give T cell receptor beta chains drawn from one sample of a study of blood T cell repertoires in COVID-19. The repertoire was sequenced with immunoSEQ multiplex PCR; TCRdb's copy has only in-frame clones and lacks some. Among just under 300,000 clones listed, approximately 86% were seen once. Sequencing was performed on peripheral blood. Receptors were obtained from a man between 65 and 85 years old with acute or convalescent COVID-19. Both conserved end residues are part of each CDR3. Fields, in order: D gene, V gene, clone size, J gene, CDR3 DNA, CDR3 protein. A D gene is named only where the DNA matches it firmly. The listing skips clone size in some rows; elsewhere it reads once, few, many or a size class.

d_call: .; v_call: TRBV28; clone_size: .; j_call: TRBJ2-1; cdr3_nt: TGTGCCAGCAGCTCCCTGAGACTAGGGACCAATGAGCAGTTCTTC; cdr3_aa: CASSSLRLGTNEQFF
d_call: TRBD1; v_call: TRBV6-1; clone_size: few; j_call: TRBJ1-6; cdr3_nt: TGTGCCAGCAGTGATAGACAGGGGAATTCACCCCTCCACTTT; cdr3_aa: CASSDRQGNSPLHF
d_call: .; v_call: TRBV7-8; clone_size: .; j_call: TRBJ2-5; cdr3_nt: TGTGCCAGCAGCCCCCCTCTTGGGGGACATCAAGAGACCCAGTACTTC; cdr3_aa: CASSPPLGGHQETQYF
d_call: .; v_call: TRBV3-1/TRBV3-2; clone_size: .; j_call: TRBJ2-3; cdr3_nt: TGTGCCAGCAGCCAAAGGCGGGGAAGAGATACGCAGTATTTT; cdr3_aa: CASSQRRGRDTQYF
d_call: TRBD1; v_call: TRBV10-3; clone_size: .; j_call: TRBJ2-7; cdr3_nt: TGTGCCGGTGGACAGGGAACTTACGAGCAGTACTTC; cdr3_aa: CAGGQGTYEQYF
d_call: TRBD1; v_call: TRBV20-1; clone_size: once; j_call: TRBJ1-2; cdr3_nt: TGCAGTGCGAGGACAGGGGATGGCTACACCTTC; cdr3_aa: CSARTGDGYTF
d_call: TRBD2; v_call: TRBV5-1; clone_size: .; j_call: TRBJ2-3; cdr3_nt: TGCGCCAGCAGCTTGGCCGGGGGGACTAGACTCACAGATACGCAGTATTTT; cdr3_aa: CASSLAGGTRLTDTQYF
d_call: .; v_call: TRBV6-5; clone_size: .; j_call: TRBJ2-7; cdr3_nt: TGTGCCAGCACCCGACAGGAAAATCCCTACGAGCAGTACTTC; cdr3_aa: CASTRQENPYEQYF
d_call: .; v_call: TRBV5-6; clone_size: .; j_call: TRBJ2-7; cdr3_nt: TGTGCCAGCAGCAGAACGGACACCGCGGGGTACGAGCAGTACTTC; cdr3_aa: CASSRTDTAGYEQYF
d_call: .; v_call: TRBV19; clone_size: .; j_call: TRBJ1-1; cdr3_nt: TGTGCCAGTAGTATGAGGAGAGACACTGAAGCTTTCTTT; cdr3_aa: CASSMRRDTEAFF
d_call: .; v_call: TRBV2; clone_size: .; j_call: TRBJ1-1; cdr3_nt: TGTGCCAGCAGTGAAGTAGTCTCCCCTTTCTTT; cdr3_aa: CASSEVVSPFF
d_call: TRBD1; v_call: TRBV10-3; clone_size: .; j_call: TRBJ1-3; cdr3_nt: TGTGCCATCAGGACGGATCGGGACAGGACGGGTGGGAACACCATATATTTT; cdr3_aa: CAIRTDRDRTGGNTIYF